Listed here is a single T cell receptor (beta chain). Its target is not known. The use of a sample-barcoded 5' primer and a J-beta primer mix characterized a second PCR of roughly 7 to 11 cycles. TCRdb called the 5' RACE reads again in MiXCR, with one record for every CDR3 protein. The sample yields roughly 1,100,000 distinct CDR3 sequences, roughly a quarter seen once. Each donor was a healthy Caucasian individual from Russia, aged roughly 6 to 95. The data were taken from a study of blood T cells in healthy people across ages. Findings of the study overall: A roughly linear fall in TCR beta diversity per million T cells was seen with increasing age. Naive T cell percentage showed a strong correlation with TCR beta diversity. Versus aged donors, long-lived donors had higher diversity and more naive CD4+ cells.

These data were also filed under a second study, of T cells of mothers and their children.

The material sequenced was blood. The origin of this receptor is a girl aged 2-10 years in good health.

In DNA, the CDR3 is TGTGCCAGCGTGAACTGGCGGGGTGTGAACACTGAAGCTTTCTTT. Protein: CASVNWRGVNTEAFF. The V and J genes are TRBV12-3 or TRBV12-4 and TRBJ1-1; D gene unclear. The CDR3 spans 15 residues. V shed 8 bases and J shed 0 bases, with 16 bases lying between them.